This T cell receptor (beta chain) was sequenced during a study of blood T cells in healthy people across ages. This clonotype was seen more than once but under ten times. The CDR3 is 16 residues long. CDR1 and CDR2 from the germline V gene are LGHDT and YNNKEL (reference sequence). V lost 1 base and J lost 0, with 11 bases in between. A second about 6 to 12 cycle PCR used barcoded and J-beta primers. TCRdb fed the 5' RACE reads into MiXCR, producing one record per CDR3 protein. The sample records just under 550,000 distinct CDR3 sequences, approximately 25% being singletons. Drawn from each donor were 9 to 10 milliliters of peripheral blood. Another study also made use of these data, one on T cells of mothers and their children.

Input material: blood. The sequence was obtained from a boy aged 5-17 years in good health. This chain uses TRBV3-1 with TRBJ2-3; a weak D match, TRBD2 (5 bases). This CDR3 reads CASSQGSGPSTDTQYF. CDR3 coding DNA: TGTGCCAGCAGCCAAGGGAGCGGCCCTAGCACAGATACGCAGTATTTT.